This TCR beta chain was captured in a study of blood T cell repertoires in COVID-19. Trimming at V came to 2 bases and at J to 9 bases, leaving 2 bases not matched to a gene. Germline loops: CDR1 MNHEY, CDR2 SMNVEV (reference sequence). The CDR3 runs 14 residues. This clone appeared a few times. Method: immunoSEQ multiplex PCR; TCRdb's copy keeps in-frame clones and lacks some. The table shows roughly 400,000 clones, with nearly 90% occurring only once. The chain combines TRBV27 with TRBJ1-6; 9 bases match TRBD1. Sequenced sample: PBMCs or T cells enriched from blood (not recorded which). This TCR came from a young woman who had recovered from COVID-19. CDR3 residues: CASSLGQGISPLHF. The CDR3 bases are TGTGCCAGCAGTTTAGGACAGGGGATTTCACCCCTCCACTTT.